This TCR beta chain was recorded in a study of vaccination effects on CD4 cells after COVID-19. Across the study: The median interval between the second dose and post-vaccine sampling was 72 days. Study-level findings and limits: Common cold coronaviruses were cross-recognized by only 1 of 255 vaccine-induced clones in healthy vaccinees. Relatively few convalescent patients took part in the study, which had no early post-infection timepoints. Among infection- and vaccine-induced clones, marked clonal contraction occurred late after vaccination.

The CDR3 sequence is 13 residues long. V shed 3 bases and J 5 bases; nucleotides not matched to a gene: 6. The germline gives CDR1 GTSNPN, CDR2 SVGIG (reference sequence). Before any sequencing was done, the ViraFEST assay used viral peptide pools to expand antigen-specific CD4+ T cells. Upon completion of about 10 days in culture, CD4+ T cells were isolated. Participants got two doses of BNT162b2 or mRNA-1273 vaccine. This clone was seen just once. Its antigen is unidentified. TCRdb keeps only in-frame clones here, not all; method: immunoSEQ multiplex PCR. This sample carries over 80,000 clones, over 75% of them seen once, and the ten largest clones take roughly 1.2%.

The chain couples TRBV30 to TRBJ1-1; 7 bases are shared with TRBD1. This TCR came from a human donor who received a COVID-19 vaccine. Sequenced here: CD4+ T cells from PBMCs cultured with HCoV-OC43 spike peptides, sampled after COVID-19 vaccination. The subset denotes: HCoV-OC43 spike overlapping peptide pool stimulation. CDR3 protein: CAWSEQGYTEAFF. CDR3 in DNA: TGTGCCTGGAGCGAACAGGGGTATACTGAAGCTTTCTTT.